This T cell receptor beta chain was recovered during a study of T-cell reconstitution after alpha-beta-depleted transplantation in children. The CDR3 spans 16 residues. Losses at the gene ends were 2 bases for V and 1 base for J; bases not matched to a gene: 7. Germline CDR1 MNHEY, CDR2 SVGAGI. Preparing the TCRbeta library involved the use of unique molecular identifiers. Using its own MiXCR run on the PCR reads, TCRdb lists one record per CDR3 protein. Seen here are hundreds of thousands of distinct CDR3 sequences, around 16% observed once, and the top ten hold roughly two fifths. This clonotype is a singleton in its sample.

The chain combines TRBV6-5 with TRBJ1-1; the match to TRBD1 covers 7 bases. The clonotype was recovered from a male patient under 10 years old who had a stem cell transplant for acute lymphoblastic leukemia, so the T cells may come from the graft donor. The material sequenced was PBMCs, mostly from graft donor cells, taken 360 days after TCRalphabeta/CD19-depleted stem cell transplant. CDR3: CASSYPSTGPNTEAFF. As DNA, the CDR3 is TGTGCCAGCAGTTACCCCTCGACAGGGCCGAACACTGAAGCTTTCTTT.